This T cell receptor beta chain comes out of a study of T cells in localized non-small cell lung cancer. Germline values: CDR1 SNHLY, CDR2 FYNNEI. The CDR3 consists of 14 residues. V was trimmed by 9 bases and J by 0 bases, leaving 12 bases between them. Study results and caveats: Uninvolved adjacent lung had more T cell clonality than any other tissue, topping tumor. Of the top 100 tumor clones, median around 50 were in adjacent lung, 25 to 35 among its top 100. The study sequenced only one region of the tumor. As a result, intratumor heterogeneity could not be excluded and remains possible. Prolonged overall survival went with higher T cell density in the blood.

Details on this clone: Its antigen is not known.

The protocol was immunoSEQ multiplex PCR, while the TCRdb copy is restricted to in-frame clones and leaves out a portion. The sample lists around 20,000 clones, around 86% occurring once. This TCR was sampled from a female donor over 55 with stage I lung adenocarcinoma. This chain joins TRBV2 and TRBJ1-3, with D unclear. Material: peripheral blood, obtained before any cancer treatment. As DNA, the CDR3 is TGTGCCAGTGAAACGGGGAGCTCTGGAAACACCATATATTTT. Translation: CASETGSSGNTIYF.